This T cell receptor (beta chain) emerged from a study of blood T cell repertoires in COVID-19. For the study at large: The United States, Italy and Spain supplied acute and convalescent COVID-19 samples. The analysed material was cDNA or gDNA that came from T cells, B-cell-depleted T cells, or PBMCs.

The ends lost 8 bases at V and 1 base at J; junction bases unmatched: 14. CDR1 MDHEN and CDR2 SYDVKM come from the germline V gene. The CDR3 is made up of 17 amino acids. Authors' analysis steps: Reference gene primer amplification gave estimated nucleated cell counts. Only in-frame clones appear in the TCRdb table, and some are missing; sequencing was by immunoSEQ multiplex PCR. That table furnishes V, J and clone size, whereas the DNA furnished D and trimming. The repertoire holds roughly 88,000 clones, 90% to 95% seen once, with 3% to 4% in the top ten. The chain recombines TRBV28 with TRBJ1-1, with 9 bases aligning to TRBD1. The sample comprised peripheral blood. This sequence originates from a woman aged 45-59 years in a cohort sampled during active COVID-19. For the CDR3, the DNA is TGTGCCAGCGACCTCACGGGACAGGGTTATTGGAACACTGAAGCTTTCTTT. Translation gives CASDLTGQGYWNTEAFF.